Presented here are 29 T cell receptor beta chains from one specimen sequenced in a study of PD-1 blockade in classical Hodgkin lymphoma. Clones were read by immunoSEQ multiplex PCR, and TCRdb kept only the in-frame ones, dropping some. The table includes just over 60,000 clones, 70% to 90% detected once. Patients all relapsed after autologous stem cell transplantation, and there was variation in brentuximab vedotin exposure. Specimen: peripheral blood mononuclear cells (PBMCs), collected at baseline. These TCRs come from a human donor with classical Hodgkin lymphoma.

This chain uses TRBV27 with TRBJ1-4; 10 bases line up with TRBD1. Per the germline V gene, CDR1 is MNHEY and CDR2 is SMNVEV (reference sequence). After removal of 5 bases from V and 8 bases from J, the junction contained 8 bases not matched to a gene. This CDR3 has 15 residues. The CDR3 region has the DNA TGTGCCAGCAGTCCGTCCCGGACAGGGGGGGAAAAACTGTTTTTT. Translating gives CASSPSRTGGEKLFF.

The chain uses TRBV4-2 and TRBJ2-6; D gene ambiguous. Germline CDR1 LGHNA, CDR2 YNFKEQ. The CDR3 covers 16 residues. V was clipped by 3 bases and J by 1 base, with 10 bases between them. CDR3 nucleotide sequence: TGTGCCAGCAGCCAGACCCGAGGATCTGGGGCCAACGTCCTGACTTTC. The encoded protein is CASSQTRGSGANVLTF.

The gene calls are TRBV23-1 and TRBJ1-2; D unresolved. TRBV23-1 is identified as an open reading frame with a role that is uncertain. This CDR3 has 12 residues. Trimming removed 4 bases from V and 4 bases from J, with 7 bases in between. CDR3 protein: CASSRVPYGYTF. As DNA, the CDR3 is TGCGCCAGCAGTCGAGTTCCCTATGGCTACACCTTC.

This chain joins TRBV11-3 and TRBJ2-7; 8 bases map to TRBD1. Germline V gives CDR1 SGHNT, CDR2 YENEEA. The CDR3 contains 14 residues. Trimming at V came to 4 bases and at J to 3 bases, leaving 5 bases not matched to a gene. CDR3 DNA sequence: TGTGCCAGCAGCTGGGACAGGCTTCTCTACGAGCAGTACTTC. This gives the protein CASSWDRLLYEQYF.

The chain employs TRBV6-5 and TRBJ1-2; D unresolved. The V end was cut by 4 bases, the J end by 2 bases, with 17 bases between. Germline CDR1 and CDR2: MNHEY and SVGAGI. The CDR3 covers 16 residues. CDR3 DNA: TGTGCCAGCAGTTGGGGTCAAGGGAGTGTGAACTATGGCTACACCTTC. Its translation is CASSWGQGSVNYGYTF.

V usage is TRBV30 and J usage is TRBJ2-7; a possible D gene is TRBD1 (6 bases). Germline CDR1 and CDR2: GTSNPN and SVGIG (reference sequence). Trimming left V 5 bases short and J 2 bases short, with 13 bases between. The CDR3 contains 13 residues. CDR3 in amino acids: CAWRQVGAYEQYF. Here the CDR3 DNA reads TGTGCCTGGCGACAGGTGGGGGCCTACGAGCAGTACTTC. Combining the CDR3 with reference TRBV30 and TRBJ2-7 gives the whole variable domain SQTIHQWPATLVQPVGSPLSLECTVEGTSNPNLYWYRQAAGRGLQLLFYSVGIGQISSEVPQNLSASRPQDRQFILSSKKLLLSDSGFYLCAWRQVGAYEQYFGPGTRLTVT.

V and J are TRBV11-2 and TRBJ1-1; no definite D call. This CDR3 has 14 amino acids. CDR1 and CDR2 (germline): SGHAT, FQNNGV. V lost 2 bases and J 7 bases, leaving 14 bases between the germline ends. The CDR3 here is CASSLNPRNGEAFF. CDR3 nucleotide sequence: TGTGCCAGCAGCTTAAATCCAAGGAATGGTGAAGCTTTCTTT.

The rearrangement uses TRBV11-3 and TRBJ1-1, with a tentative D call TRBD1 (5 bases). Trimming took off 3 bases at V and 7 bases at J, with 12 bases between the two ends. CDR3 length: 13 residues. CDR1 SGHNT and CDR2 YENEEA come from the germline V gene. CDR3 bases: TGTGCCAGCAGCTTGGGGGTTAAGAGTGAAGCTTTCTTT. Translation: CASSLGVKSEAFF.

V gene TRBV10-1 combines with J gene TRBJ2-1, with D unresolved. Germline assignment: CDR1 WNHNN and CDR2 SYGVQD (reference sequence). V gave up 0 bases and J gave up 4 bases, with 7 bases separating them. This CDR3 is built from 14 residues. The CDR3 region has the DNA TGCGCCAGCAGTGAGTCTCTGGGTTACAATGAGCAGTTCTTC. This translates into CASSESLGYNEQFF.

The rearrangement uses TRBV28 and TRBJ2-7; no reliable D call. Trimming stripped 6 bases from V and 6 bases from J, with 12 bases between. The CDR3 runs 12 residues. The germline gives CDR1 MDHEN, CDR2 SYDVKM. The CDR3 region has the DNA TGTGCCAGCAGCTTCCCTACTGGCGAGCAGTACTTC. This translates into CASSFPTGEQYF.

This clone appeared once. The chain has TRBV6-1 and TRBJ2-2; tentative D call: TRBD1 (6 bases). The CDR3 contains 14 residues. Germline V gene lookup returns CDR1 MNHNS and CDR2 SASEGT. Trimming stripped 7 bases from V and 7 bases from J, with 16 bases between. The CDR3: CASTSDRLNGELFF. The CDR3 region has the DNA TGTGCCAGCACTTCAGACAGGTTGAACGGGGAGCTGTTTTTT.

The chain has TRBV19 and TRBJ1-1; D unresolved. Trimming stripped 7 bases from V and 5 bases from J, with 17 bases between. This CDR3 contains 14 residues. Germline assignment: CDR1 LNHDA and CDR2 SQIVND (reference sequence). CDR3: CASNSDSRSTEAFF. CDR3 DNA: TGTGCCAGTAACTCAGACTCGAGGAGTACTGAAGCTTTCTTT.

The chain recombines TRBV28 with TRBJ1-2; 10 bases are a match to TRBD1. The germline CDR1 and CDR2 sequences are MDHEN and SYDVKM. The V gene end was trimmed by 6 bases and the J gene end by 4 bases; junction bases not matched to a gene: 5. This CDR3 spans 14 amino acids. CDR3 loop: CASRSTGGAYGYTF. CDR3 DNA: TGTGCCAGCAGGTCGACAGGGGGCGCCTATGGCTACACCTTC.

The V and J genes are TRBV27 and TRBJ1-3, with D unclear. The CDR3 length is 15 residues. The germline CDR1 and CDR2 sequences are MNHEY and SMNVEV (reference sequence). The V end was cut by 3 bases, the J end by 0 bases, with 9 bases between. The CDR3 spells CASSFQGHSGNTIYF. CDR3 sequence (DNA): TGTGCCAGCAGTTTCCAAGGGCACTCTGGAAACACCATATATTTT.

The chain employs TRBV15 and TRBJ1-6; 7 positions match TRBD1. The CDR3 contains 14 residues. The germline V gene has CDR1 LNHNV and CDR2 YYDKDF (reference sequence). J lost 5 bases, V lost 7 bases, and 5 bases had no gene match. The chain's CDR3 is CATKTGKDNSPLHF. The CDR3 coding sequence is TGTGCCACCAAGACAGGGAAAGATAATTCACCCCTCCACTTT.

The chain is built from TRBV7-2 and TRBJ1-2; D is ambiguous. This CDR3 comprises 17 residues. Germline values: CDR1 SGHTA, CDR2 FQGNSA. V lost 5 bases to trimming and J lost 2 bases, with 21 bases between them. The DNA of the CDR3 is TGTGCCAGCAGCCTCATCTGGTACCGGGGATCAAACTATGGCTACACCTTC. Its translation: CASSLIWYRGSNYGYTF.

The V call is TRBV5-1, the J call TRBJ2-5; D possibly corresponds to TRBD2 (6 bases). The V end lost 4 bases, the J end lost 1 base, and 11 bases lay between the germline ends. The CDR3 totals 14 residues. Looked up from germline, CDR1 is SGHRS and CDR2 is YFSETQ. The CDR3: CASSGGTLQETQYF. The CDR3 DNA reads TGCGCCAGCAGCGGGGGGACCCTCCAAGAGACCCAGTACTTC.

This chain connects TRBV4-1 to TRBJ2-5; 7 nucleotides align to TRBD2. Germline trimming cut 8 bases from V and 2 bases from J; bases unmatched to any gene: 14. CDR3 length: 16 amino acids. Per germline, CDR1 MGHRA and CDR2 YSYEKL. The CDR3 coding sequence is TGCGCCAGCCGCCCGTCCGGGGGGTGGGCACAAGAGACCCAGTACTTC. The encoded protein is CASRPSGGWAQETQYF.

V is TRBV28 and J is TRBJ2-2; possible D gene TRBD2, 5 bases. Germline CDR1 is MDHEN and CDR2 is SYDVKM. The V end was cut by 1 base, the J end by 6 bases, with 12 bases between. The CDR3 has 15 residues. Here the CDR3 DNA reads TGTGCCAGCAGTTTATCGTGGCGGCGGGCCGGGGAGCTGTTTTTT. It yields the protein CASSLSWRRAGELFF.

A single count supports this clone. V is TRBV9 and J is TRBJ1-4, with a possible D match to TRBD1 (5 bases). CDR3 size: 18 residues. The V end lost 4 bases, the J end lost 4 bases, and 23 bases lay between the germline ends. Germline V gene sequence: CDR1 SGDLS, CDR2 YYNGEE. The CDR3 spells CASSFDSSTGGINEKLFF. CDR3 coding DNA: TGTGCCAGCAGCTTTGACAGTTCTACGGGGGGTATTAATGAAAAACTGTTTTTT.

The chain couples TRBV4-1 to TRBJ2-3; D might be TRBD2 (6 bases). With 0 bases removed from V and 2 bases from J, the gap between germline ends came to 9 bases. The CDR3 consists of 15 residues. The germline V gene has CDR1 MGHRA and CDR2 YSYEKL. The CDR3 DNA reads as TGCGCCAGCAGCCAAGAGACTAGTAACACAGATACGCAGTATTTT. Its protein product is CASSQETSNTDTQYF.

Here the CDR3 DNA reads TGTGCCAGCAGTTACTCCGTACAGGAACCATCCTACGAGCAGTACTTC. Its translation: CASSYSVQEPSYEQYF. This sequence joins TRBV6-6 and TRBJ2-5; maybe TRBD1 (5 bases). The J call may be in error: the DNA end matches TRBJ2-7 better. CDR3 length equals 16 residues. Germline loops: CDR1 MNHNY, CDR2 SVGAGI (reference sequence).

CDR3 residues: CASSLTLGQGDQPQHF. The CDR3 coding sequence is TGTGCCAGCAGCTTAACCCTCGGACAGGGGGATCAGCCCCAGCATTTT. The gene calls are TRBV7-8 and TRBJ1-5; TRBD1 agrees at 10 bases. This CDR3 comprises 16 residues. Trimming cost V 2 bases and J 5 bases; bases outside gene matches: 6. The germline CDR1 and CDR2 sequences are SGHVS and FQNEAQ. Complete variable domain (other parts from reference TRBV7-8 and TRBJ1-5): GAGVSQSPRYKVAKRGQDVALRCDPISGHVSLFWYQQALGQGPEFLTYFQNEAQLDKSGLPSDRFFAERPEGSVSTLKIQRTQQEDSAVYLCASSLTLGQGDQPQHFGDGTRLSIL.

The V and J genes are TRBV5-5 and TRBJ1-5, with D unresolved. This CDR3 contains 14 residues. Germline V gene lookup returns CDR1 SGHKS and CDR2 YYEKEE (reference sequence). V was pared by 6 bases and J by 9 bases, with 19 bases between. The DNA for the CDR3 is TGTGCCAGCACCCCGGGCGGTCCCGGGCGGCCCCAGCATTTT. This encodes CASTPGGPGRPQHF.

The CDR3 DNA reads TGTGCCAGTAGTATGTATGGGCTAGCGGGACCCCAAGAGACCCAGTACTTC. It specifies CASSMYGLAGPQETQYF. The chain is built from TRBV19 and TRBJ2-5; TRBD2 aligns across 9 bases. V shed 3 bases and J 1 base; nucleotides not matched to a gene: 9. CDR1 and CDR2 from the germline V gene are LNHDA and SQIVND (reference sequence). This CDR3 region has 17 residues. Complete variable domain (other parts from reference TRBV19 and TRBJ2-5): DGGITQSPKYLFRKEGQNVTLSCEQNLNHDAMYWYRQDPGQGLRLIYYSQIVNDFQKGDIAEGYSVSREKKESFPLTVTSAQKNPTAFYLCASSMYGLAGPQETQYFGPGTRLLVL.

The chain couples TRBV2 to TRBJ2-7; the D gene is possibly TRBD1 (6 bases). The CDR3 has 17 residues. V lost 3 bases and J lost 2, with 20 bases in between. Germline-derived CDR1 and CDR2 are SNHLY and FYNNEI. This CDR3 is CASSEGWTVRIAYEQYF. CDR3 DNA: TGTGCCAGCAGTGAGGGCTGGACAGTACGTATAGCCTACGAGCAGTACTTC.

The genes are TRBV7-6 and TRBJ2-2; D is unresolved. V was shortened by 1 base and J by 1 base, with 10 bases between the two germline ends. The germline V gene has CDR1 SGHVS and CDR2 FNYEAQ. This CDR3 contains 16 residues. As DNA, the CDR3 is TGTGCCAGCAGCTTAGGCCGGCCGGGGAACACCGGGGAGCTGTTTTTT. It is translated as CASSLGRPGNTGELFF.

V is TRBV18 and J is TRBJ1-3, with unresolved D. V was trimmed by 3 bases and J by 1 base, leaving 7 bases between them. The CDR3 extends over 14 amino acids. Germline CDR1 is KGHSH and CDR2 is LQKENI. CDR3 nucleotides: TGTGCCAGCTCACCGGGGTCATCTGGAAACACCATATATTTT. Protein: CASSPGSSGNTIYF.

The genes are TRBV7-8 and TRBJ2-5; 8 bases map to TRBD2. The CDR3 contains 16 residues. V lost 0 bases and J lost 5; bases outside the gene matches: 8. Germline loops: CDR1 SGHVS, CDR2 FQNEAQ. For the CDR3, the DNA is TGTGCCAGCAGCTTAGCACAGCGGGGGTACCTGGAGACCCAGTACTTC. This encodes CASSLAQRGYLETQYF.